The TCR beta chain under discussion was sequenced for a study of blood T cell repertoires in COVID-19 (dated by TCRdb to about 2020). For the study in its entirety: The collaborator samples originated in the United States, Italy and Spain and spanned the acute and convalescent phases of COVID-19. Where available, HLA class I and class II types were taken from metadata supplied by the sample provider and were not determined by assay-based typing. The repertoires were made available in a free public database intended to serve as a resource for research on the immune response to SARS-CoV-2. The material from the prospective study consisted of cDNA or gDNA derived from T cells, B-cell-depleted T cells, or PBMCs. A de-identified subject ID, COVID-19 status, age in years and sex were almost always included in the sample metadata. The samples were drawn from the first 160 participants of the ongoing ImmuneRACE study and from over a thousand subjects provided by 6 global collaborators. Deeply sampled blood TCRbeta repertoires from subjects exposed to, actively infected with, or recovered from COVID-19 were included in the dataset. The full study reports these points: How much clinical and demographic metadata was included differed by source and by participant, and the metadata was provided uncurated.

The CDR1 and CDR2 encoded by the germline V gene (reference sequence) are MNHEY and SMNVEV. There are 17 amino acids in the CDR3, from cysteine to phenylalanine inclusive. Of the read, only the CDR3 DNA is kept; its 51 bases are in frame from base 1. V has 7 bases trimmed and J has 0 bases trimmed; junction bases matching no gene number 7. TCRbeta CDR3 regions were amplified from genomic DNA by means of the immunoSEQ Assay, a bias-controlled multiplex PCR. The authors' pipeline ran thus. Nucleated cell counts per sample were estimated from amplification of reference gene primers within the assay. To quantify the absolute abundance of each unique TCRbeta CDR3 rearrangement, sequence reads were collapsed and filtered. Productive Simpson clonality was computed per sample as the square root of Simpson's diversity index over productive rearrangements. TCRdb holds this immuneACCESS table with in-frame rearrangements only. Some clones are missing; in checked studies, unresolved V genes explain under half, and the rest has no known cause. From that table come the V and J calls and clone size; the DNA was used to work out D and trimming. Recorded for this sample are approximately 380,000 clones; around 85% of them occurred a single time. Approximately 3.6% of the sample rests with the top ten.

Collaborating institutions collected whole blood in K2EDTA tubes following their own protocols. Collaborator samples were shipped for TCRbeta analysis as frozen whole blood, isolated PBMCs, or DNA extracted from either sample type. Concerning this clone itself: This receptor's antigen is unknown. Base-call qualities are not available, and no considerably larger clone is one nucleotide away.

The receptor chain draws on TRBV27 and TRBJ2-7, with 15 central nucleotides matching TRBD2. Input material: peripheral blood. This TCR was recovered from a woman aged 18-29 years with acute or convalescent COVID-19. The DNA sequence reads TGTGCCAGCAAACCGGGACTAGCGGGAGGACTCTCCTACGAGCAGTACTTC. This sequence encodes CASKPGLAGGLSYEQYF.